Here is one TCR beta chain with its context. Its antigen is unknown. The record originates from a study of CD8+ T cells in alopecia areata. In each case, RNA was isolated and then reverse transcribed into cDNA as the sequencing template. The repertoire was sequenced with immunoSEQ multiplex PCR; TCRdb's copy has only in-frame clones and lacks some. The sample holds fewer than 150,000 clones, around 82% seen once. General study findings and limits: Especially in alopecia totalis/universalis, lesional scalp showed greater clonality than normal scalp did. Many expanded lesional clones persisted during tofacitinib (in both scalp and blood).

As to treatment: oral pan-JAK inhibitor, 5-10 mg twice daily. V was clipped by 7 bases and J by 3 bases; unmatched bases: 6. The CDR3 contains 15 residues. Germline CDR1 is SEHNR and CDR2 is FQNEAQ (reference sequence). Material: CD8+ T cells sorted from blood, obtained at week 4, from a patient treated with tofacitinib. The chain couples TRBV7-9 to TRBJ2-4, with 10 bases fitting TRBD1. This sequence was found in a human donor with alopecia areata. In DNA, the CDR3 is TGTGCCAGCACGGACAGGGGGTTGGGCAAAAACATTCAGTACTTC. Translation: CASTDRGLGKNIQYF. Drawing the rest from reference TRBV7-9 and TRBJ2-4, the complete variable domain is DTGVSQNPRHKITKRGQNVTFRCDPISEHNRLYWYRQTLGQGPEFLTYFQNEAQLEKSRLLSDRFSAERPKGSFSTLEIQRTEQGDSAMYLCASTDRGLGKNIQYFGAGTRLSVL.